The 18 T cell receptor beta chains below all came from one sample that was sequenced in a study of persistence of HIV-infected CD4 T cells. Cells were stimulated nonspecifically with anti-CD3/anti-CD28 magnetic beads. Sorting selected CD4+ T cells upregulating both CD40 ligand and CD69. Their antigen targets remain unknown. The libraries were made with immunoSEQ version 4 in survey mode. Here immunoSEQ multiplex PCR was the method, and the copy in TCRdb shows in-frame clones only, minus some. The data hold 35,000 to 55,000 clones, with 80% to 90% observed a single time. The source was CD4+ T cells sorted from PBMCs after approximately 20-hour stimulation, collected from a patient who received antiretroviral therapy. The receptors originated from an adult man with HIV who was CMV-seropositive.

This clone was detected only once. The rearrangement uses TRBV5-5 and TRBJ2-7; no clear D gene. This CDR3 has 13 residues. V lost 0 bases and J lost 6, with 10 bases in between. The germline CDR1 and CDR2 sequences are SGHKS and YYEKEE (reference sequence). The CDR3 spells CASSLEVAVEQYF. The DNA for the CDR3 is TGTGCCAGCAGCTTGGAAGTGGCGGTCGAGCAGTACTTC.

The chain employs TRBV4-2 and TRBJ1-2; 7 bases map to TRBD1. This CDR3 is built from 15 residues. With 4 bases clipped from V and 6 bases from J, the junction kept 11 bases outside the gene matches. CDR1 LGHNA and CDR2 YNFKEQ come from the germline V gene. CDR3 loop: CASSRTPDRDDGYTF. CDR3 DNA: TGTGCCAGCAGCCGAACTCCTGACAGGGATGATGGCTACACCTTC.

This chain uses TRBV4-1 with TRBJ1-1; D gene unclear. Trimming stripped 0 bases from V and 10 bases from J, with 9 bases between. This CDR3 comprises 12 residues. CDR1 and CDR2 (germline): MGHRA, YSYEKL. In DNA, the CDR3 is TGCGCCAGCAGCCAAGATAACCGCCCAGCTTTCTTT. This encodes CASSQDNRPAFF.

The V call is TRBV7-2, the J call TRBJ2-2, with TRBD1 as a possible D gene (5 bases). Germline CDR1 reads SGHTA; CDR2 reads FQGNSA. The V and J ends lost 3 bases and 4 bases respectively, with 12 bases between them. The CDR3 spans 15 residues. For the CDR3, the DNA is TGTGCCAGCAGCTTGGCAGGGTCGGCCACCGGGGAGCTGTTTTTT. This codes for CASSLAGSATGELFF.

This clone appeared once. V is TRBV5-4 and J is TRBJ2-7; 14 bases line up with TRBD2. CDR1 is SGHNT, CDR2 YYREEE, per germline (reference sequence). Losses at the gene ends were 5 bases for V and 6 bases for J; bases not matched to a gene: 7. The CDR3 extends over 15 amino acids. The CDR3 here is CASSRGLAGAGEQYF. The CDR3 nucleotides are TGTGCCAGCAGTCGGGGACTAGCGGGGGCGGGCGAGCAGTACTTC.

This chain links TRBV2 with TRBJ1-5; D is possibly TRBD1 (5 bases). The CDR3 covers 14 residues. The germline V gene has CDR1 SNHLY and CDR2 FYNNEI. V shed 4 bases and J shed 7 bases, with 14 bases lying between them. As DNA, the CDR3 is TGTGCCAGCAGTGGGATCGGGGGGAGCCAGCCCCAGCATTTT. It yields the protein CASSGIGGSQPQHF.

The chain recombines TRBV18 with TRBJ1-2; 10 bases are a match to TRBD1. The J segment lost 6 bases and the V segment lost 2 bases, leaving 3 bases of the junction unmatched. CDR3 size: 14 residues. Germline CDR1 is KGHSH and CDR2 is LQKENI. The DNA of the CDR3 is TGTGCCAGCTCACCAAGGACAGGGGGGGATGGCTACACCTTC. Protein: CASSPRTGGDGYTF.

The chain uses TRBV19 and TRBJ1-5; D is perhaps TRBD1 (5 bases). Germline CDR1 reads LNHDA; CDR2 reads SQIVND (reference sequence). The CDR3 has 15 residues. The ends were cut back, 10 bases at V and 2 bases at J, with 18 bases in the middle. The CDR3, as DNA: TGTGCCACGGGAGTTGGGGCGGGGGGCAATCAGCCCCAGCATTTT. This codes for CATGVGAGGNQPQHF.

The rearrangement joins TRBV2 to TRBJ1-3; possibly TRBD1 for D (6 bases). Germline lookup yields CDR1 SNHLY and CDR2 FYNNEI. The V end lost 5 bases, the J end lost 4 bases, and 9 bases lay between the germline ends. This CDR3 has 13 amino acids. This CDR3 reads CASSPGVGNTIYF. The DNA for the CDR3 is TGTGCCAGCAGTCCAGGGGTCGGAAACACCATATATTTT.

This clone was seen more than once but under ten times. The V call is TRBV29-1, the J call TRBJ1-4; the match to TRBD1 covers 8 bases. V lost 7 bases, J lost 8 bases, and 9 bases stayed unmatched. Germline CDR1 and CDR2: SQVTM and ANQGSEA. CDR3 length equals 13 residues. CDR3 amino acids: CSARTGRGEKLFF. DNA for the CDR3: TGCAGCGCCCGGACAGGGAGAGGCGAAAAACTGTTTTTT.

The gene calls are TRBV28 and TRBJ2-4; D not resolved. CDR1 is MDHEN, CDR2 SYDVKM, per germline. Trimming removed 1 base from V and 0 bases from J, with 10 bases in between. The CDR3 consists of 16 residues. CDR3 region: CASSLSGSLAKNIQYF. The CDR3 DNA is TGTGCCAGCAGTTTATCTGGTTCCCTAGCCAAAAACATTCAGTACTTC.

J is TRBJ2-3 and V is TRBV7-8, with no clear D. V was shortened by 0 bases and J by 6 bases, with 7 bases between the two germline ends. This CDR3 comprises 13 residues. Germline-derived CDR1 and CDR2 are SGHVS and FQNEAQ. The CDR3 region is CASSLAYMDTQYF. The CDR3 DNA sequence: TGTGCCAGCAGCTTAGCGTACATGGATACGCAGTATTTT.

This clone has more than one count but fewer than ten. The V and J genes are TRBV5-1 and TRBJ1-4, with 7 bases that match TRBD1. The CDR3 consists of 14 residues. Per germline, CDR1 SGHRS and CDR2 YFSETQ. V lost 7 bases and J lost 6; bases outside the gene matches: 9. The CDR3 loop reads CASGQGQTYEKLFF. The CDR3 nucleotides are TGCGCCAGCGGGCAGGGACAGACGTATGAAAAACTGTTTTTT.

The rearrangement uses TRBV6-6 and TRBJ1-2; D is uncertain. This CDR3 has 14 residues. The V and J ends lost 0 bases and 7 bases respectively, with 12 bases between them. The V gene's germline CDR1 is MNHNY and CDR2 SVGAGI (reference sequence). DNA for the CDR3: TGTGCCAGCAGTTACTCGTCGGGGAGTTCTGGCTACACCTTC. Its translation: CASSYSSGSSGYTF.

The chain recombines TRBV27 with TRBJ2-4; no clear D. The V end lost 2 bases, the J end lost 3 bases, and 8 bases lay between the germline ends. Looked up from germline, CDR1 is MNHEY and CDR2 is SMNVEV (reference sequence). This CDR3 contains 14 residues. The chain's CDR3 is CASSLTRSKNIQYF. The CDR3 coding sequence is TGTGCCAGCAGTTTAACAAGAAGCAAAAACATTCAGTACTTC.

The chain uses TRBV15 and TRBJ1-2; 9 bases line up with TRBD1. V lost 0 bases and J lost 8; bases outside the gene matches: 7. The CDR3 sequence is 15 residues long. Germline assignment: CDR1 LNHNV and CDR2 YYDKDF (reference sequence). Written as DNA, the CDR3 is TGTGCCACCAGCAGAGATCGAATGGACAGGGGCGGCTACACCTTC. It translates to CATSRDRMDRGGYTF.

This clone was picked up one time. J is TRBJ2-5 and V is TRBV5-1; D remains ambiguous. V lost 2 bases, J lost 5 bases, and 16 bases lay in between. This CDR3 spans 15 amino acids. The germline gives CDR1 SGHRS, CDR2 YFSETQ. The CDR3 DNA reads TGCGCCAGCAGCTTAAATGGACCCCTGGGGGAGACCCAGTACTTC. Its translation is CASSLNGPLGETQYF.

J is TRBJ1-3 and V is TRBV28; D is possibly TRBD1 (5 bases). V was trimmed by 6 bases and J by 5 bases, leaving 11 bases between them. The CDR3 has 13 amino acids. Germline lookup yields CDR1 MDHEN and CDR2 SYDVKM. CDR3: CASRGDVRNTIYF. DNA of the CDR3: TGTGCCAGCAGGGGGGACGTCCGAAACACCATATATTTT.